In its sample, the clone carrying this TCR beta chain was seen a few times. Its specificity is not known. Regarding treatment: approximately nine-day PBMC culture with coronavirus spike peptide pools or control peptides (ViraFEST assay). Germline V gives CDR1 SGHRS, CDR2 YFSETQ. V shed 5 bases and J shed 0 bases, with 8 bases lying between them. This CDR3 is built from 13 residues. The sample originates from a study of vaccination and CD4 T cells after COVID-19. Cultured CD4+ T-cell DNA underwent Oncomine TCR Beta short-read sequencing. TCRdb fed the PCR reads into MiXCR, producing one record per CDR3 protein. The sample records roughly 17,000 distinct CDR3 sequences, roughly 31% being singletons.

Sequenced sample: cultured CD4+ T cells from blood. V gene TRBV5-1 combines with J gene TRBJ1-1; D ambiguous. This clonotype originated in a human donor with COVID-19. The CDR3 DNA follows: TGCGCCAGCAGGGTGGTTTTGAACACTGAAGCTTTCTTT. Protein sequence: CASRVVLNTEAFF.